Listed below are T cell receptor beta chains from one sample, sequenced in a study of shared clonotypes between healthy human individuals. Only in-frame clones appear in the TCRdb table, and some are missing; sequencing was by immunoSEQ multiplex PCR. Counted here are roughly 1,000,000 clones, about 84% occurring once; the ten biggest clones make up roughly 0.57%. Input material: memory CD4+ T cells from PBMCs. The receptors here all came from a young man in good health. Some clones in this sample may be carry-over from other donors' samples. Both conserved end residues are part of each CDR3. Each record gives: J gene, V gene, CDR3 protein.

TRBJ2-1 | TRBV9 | CASSVELAYNEQFF
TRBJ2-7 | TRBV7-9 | CASSLGDRAKYEQYF
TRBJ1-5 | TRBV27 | CASSPDRVGAQHF
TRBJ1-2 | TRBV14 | CASSQIQGRGYTF
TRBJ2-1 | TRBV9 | CASSDELAGGFDEQFF
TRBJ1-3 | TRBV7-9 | CASSLMGAGNTIYF
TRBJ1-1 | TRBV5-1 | CASSLVTGSVTEAFF
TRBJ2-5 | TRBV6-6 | CASSSELAGGPYF
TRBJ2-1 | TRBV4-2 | CASSQDRQNEQFF
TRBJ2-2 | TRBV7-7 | CASSLGTGRTGELFF
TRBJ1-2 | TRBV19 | CASSNTVSVTVQAHYGYTF
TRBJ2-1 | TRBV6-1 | CASSNLQGYNEQFF
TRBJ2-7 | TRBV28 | CASSSPLDPGVRDAYEQYF
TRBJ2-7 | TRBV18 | CASSPPGQYEQYF
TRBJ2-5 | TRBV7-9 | CASSQDQGRETQYF
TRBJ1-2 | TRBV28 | CASSLQFAGMGRGYTF
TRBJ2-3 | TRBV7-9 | CASSWGTGSSTDTQYF
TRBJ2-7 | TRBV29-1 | CSVERGTGADEQYF
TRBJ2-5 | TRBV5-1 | CASSSLAASRETQYF
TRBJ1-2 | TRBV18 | CASSTGVRGKYGYTF
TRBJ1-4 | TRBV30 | CAWSVRLWNPIF
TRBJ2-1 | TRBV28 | CASSRLAGGTPSYNEQFF
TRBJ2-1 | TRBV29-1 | CSARNVNGGEQFF
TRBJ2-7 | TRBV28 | CASTQSQYEQYF
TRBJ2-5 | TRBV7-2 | CASIEKGHIQETQYF
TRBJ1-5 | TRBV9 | CASSEGTGYSNQPQHF
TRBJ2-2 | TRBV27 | CASRRGNTGELFF
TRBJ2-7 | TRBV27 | CASSLGGTTYEQYF
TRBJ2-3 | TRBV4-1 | CASSQGDRDTDTQYF
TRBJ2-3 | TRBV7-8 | CASGHSTDTQYF